Listed here are 4 T cell receptor beta chains from one sample, sequenced in a study of neurological immune-mediated disorders. TCRdb fed the 5' RACE reads into MiXCR, producing one record per CDR3 protein. The sample yields some 77,000 distinct CDR3 sequences, roughly 9.9% seen once. The source material was PBMCs. These receptors originate from a man between 45 and 60 years old in good health.

Ten or more counts support this clonotype. The chain carries TRBV4-2 and TRBJ2-5, with TRBD2 identical over 13 bases. This CDR3 comprises 18 residues. Germline loops: CDR1 LGHNA, CDR2 YNFKEQ. Trimming at V came to 1 base and at J to 4 bases, leaving 9 bases not matched to a gene. The CDR3 nucleotides read TGTGCCAGCAGCCAAGCCGGACTAGCGGGAGTCGGGGGAGAGACCCAGTACTTC. Its translation: CASSQAGLAGVGGETQYF.

This clonotype has ten or more counts. The chain has TRBV20-1 and TRBJ2-1; 7 nucleotides line up with TRBD2. Germline CDR1 DFQATT, CDR2 SNEGSKA (reference sequence). The CDR3 has 15 amino acids. V lost 2 bases and J lost 6; bases outside the gene matches: 10. The CDR3 spells CSARSGGSGTNEQFF. As DNA, the CDR3 is TGCAGTGCTAGAAGTGGAGGGAGCGGGACCAATGAGCAGTTCTTC.

This clonotype was detected many times. This chain links TRBV4-1 with TRBJ1-4, with no clear D. V lost 7 bases and J 5 bases, leaving 17 bases between the germline ends. Per the germline V gene, CDR1 is MGHRA and CDR2 is YSYEKL. The CDR3 is 15 amino acids. The DNA of the CDR3 is TGCGCCAGCACCCCCCCGGGTCAGCGCAATGAAAAACTGTTTTTT. Amino acids: CASTPPGQRNEKLFF.

At least ten counts were recorded for this clonotype. V gene TRBV28 combines with J gene TRBJ2-7; TRBD1 matches at 9 bases. J gave up 2 bases and V 5 bases, and 10 bases lay outside the gene matches. Germline V gene lookup returns CDR1 MDHEN and CDR2 SYDVKM. The CDR3 is 16 residues long. CDR3 in DNA: TGTGCCAGCAGTGATCCGGGACAGGGAGGGACCTACGAGCAGTACTTC. Its translation: CASSDPGQGGTYEQYF.